Below, 20 T cell receptor beta chains from the same sample are listed, as sequenced in a study of cytomegalovirus exposure and HLA in healthy donors. Use of 60 Vbeta and 13 Jbeta primers characterized the PCR. Using immunoSEQ multiplex PCR, the repertoire was profiled, and TCRdb retains in-frame clones only, with some absent. Among 150,000 to 200,000 clones listed, about three quarters were seen once. Sequencing used PBMCs. Every receptor here comes from a young man in good health and CMV-seropositive.

The J gene is TRBJ2-7, the V gene TRBV6-1; 8 bases align to TRBD1. The CDR3 is 11 amino acids. Germline lookup yields CDR1 MNHNS and CDR2 SASEGT. After removal of 2 bases from V and 12 bases from J, the junction contained 3 bases not matched to a gene. The CDR3 here is CASSENQGAYV. In nucleotides, the CDR3 is TGTGCCAGCAGTGAAAACCAGGGGGCGTACGTC.

This chain joins TRBV5-6 and TRBJ1-5; 7 nucleotides match TRBD1. The CDR3 is made up of 18 amino acids. Germline V gene lookup returns CDR1 SGHDT and CDR2 YYEEEE. The junction had 9 bases not matched to a gene; V was cut back by 0 bases and J by 0 bases. The CDR3 loop reads CASSLDGRGLISNQPQHF. CDR3 in DNA: TGTGCCAGCAGCTTGGATGGTAGGGGGCTTATTAGCAATCAGCCCCAGCATTTT. Using reference TRBV5-6 and TRBJ1-5 for the parts outside the CDR3, the full variable domain is DAGVTQSPTHLIKTRGQQVTLRCSPKSGHDTVSWYQQALGQGPQFIFQYYEEEERQRGNFPDRFSGHQFPNYSSELNVNALLLGDSALYLCASSLDGRGLISNQPQHFGDGTRLSIL.

This chain uses TRBV9 with TRBJ2-1, with D maybe TRBD1 (6 bases). Trimming cost V 4 bases and J 0 bases, with 17 bases left between them. Germline V gene lookup returns CDR1 SGDLS and CDR2 YYNGEE. This CDR3 comprises 17 residues. CDR3 nucleotides: TGTGCCAGCAGCCCATCGACAGGACGGAGCTCCTACAATGAGCAGTTCTTC. Amino acids: CASSPSTGRSSYNEQFF.

The gene calls are TRBV28 and TRBJ2-7; no firm D call. The germline CDR1 and CDR2 sequences are MDHEN and SYDVKM. Trimming took off 8 bases at V and 3 bases at J, with 8 bases between the two ends. CDR3 length: 11 amino acids. In DNA form, the CDR3 reads TGTGCCAGCGGCTCAAACTACGAGCAGTACGTC. It yields the protein CASGSNYEQYV.

The chain is built from TRBV5-1 and TRBJ2-1; 10 nucleotides line up with TRBD2. The CDR3 loop spans 15 amino acids. The trim removed 5 bases at V and 6 bases at J, leaving 8 bases unmatched. Looked up from germline, CDR1 is SGHRS and CDR2 is YFSETQ. The CDR3 loop is CASSPRLAGANEQFF. CDR3 nucleotides: TGCGCCAGCAGTCCCCGACTAGCGGGTGCCAATGAGCAGTTCTTC. Full variable domain (remainder filled in from reference TRBV5-1 and TRBJ2-1): KAGVTQTPRYLIKTRGQQVTLSCSPISGHRSVSWYQQTPGQGLQFLFEYFSETQRNKGNFPGRFSGRQFSNSRSEMNVSTLELGDSALYLCASSPRLAGANEQFFGPGTRLTVL.

V gene TRBV9 combines with J gene TRBJ1-1; no clear D gene. V was shortened by 4 bases and J by 3 bases, with 4 bases between the two germline ends. Germline lookup yields CDR1 SGDLS and CDR2 YYNGEE. CDR3 length: 11 amino acids. Here the CDR3 reads CASSPDTEAFF. CDR3 bases: TGTGCCAGCAGCCCGGACACTGAAGCTTTCTTT.

This clone was observed a few times. This rearrangement joins TRBV9 to TRBJ1-1; D not resolved. Trimming cost V 4 bases and J 0 bases, with 10 bases left between them. The germline V gene has CDR1 SGDLS and CDR2 YYNGEE. The CDR3 is 14 amino acids. The CDR3 nucleotides are TGTGCCAGCAGCCTCACGGGAATGAACACTGAAGCTTTCTTT. It specifies CASSLTGMNTEAFF. The full variable domain, completed using reference TRBV9 and TRBJ1-1, is DSGVTQTPKHLITATGQRVTLRCSPRSGDLSVYWYQQSLDQGLQFLIQYYNGEERAKGNILERFSAQQFPDLHSELNLSSLELGDSALYFCASSLTGMNTEAFFGQGTRLTVV.

The genes are TRBV6-1 and TRBJ1-4; D possibly corresponds to TRBD1 (5 bases). This CDR3 contains 15 residues. Germline CDR1 is MNHNS and CDR2 is SASEGT. The V gene lost 6 bases and the J gene lost 0 bases, with 11 bases spanning the gap. The CDR3 loop is CASSGGVATNEKLFF. As DNA, the CDR3 is TGTGCCAGCAGCGGGGGGGTAGCAACTAATGAAAAACTGTTTTTT.

This clone was detected only a few times. The chain uses TRBV14 and TRBJ1-1; D gene unclear. V lost 1 base to trimming and J lost 6 bases, with 9 bases between them. The CDR3 has 13 residues. CDR1 is SGHDN, CDR2 FVKESK, per germline. The CDR3 loop is CASSQAPGSEAFF. In nucleotides, the CDR3 is TGTGCCAGCAGCCAAGCCCCAGGATCTGAAGCTTTCTTT.

The V call is TRBV18, the J call TRBJ2-7; a weak D match, TRBD1 (5 bases). Trimming removed 5 bases from V and 3 bases from J, with 8 bases in between. CDR1 is KGHSH, CDR2 LQKENI, per germline. There are 12 residues in the CDR3. CDR3 sequence: CASSAGNYEQYV. The CDR3 DNA follows: TGTGCCAGCTCAGCAGGGAACTACGAGCAGTACGTC.

This clone was recorded a few times. The J gene is TRBJ1-3, the V gene TRBV10-3; D is possibly TRBD1 (5 bases). Germline V gene sequence: CDR1 ENHRY, CDR2 SYGVKD. Trimming cost V 6 bases and J 2 bases, with 11 bases left between them. The CDR3 runs to 14 residues. CDR3 nucleotides: TGTGCCATCAGCCAGGGTTCTGCTGGAAACACCATATATTTT. It codes for CAISQGSAGNTIYF.

The chain carries TRBV7-2 and TRBJ1-3, with D tentatively TRBD1 (5 bases). Trimming stripped 4 bases from V and 4 bases from J, with 14 bases between. CDR1 SGHTA and CDR2 FQGNSA come from the germline V gene. CDR3 length: 15 residues. The CDR3 reads CASSSGGASGNTIYF. The CDR3 DNA is TGTGCCAGCAGCTCCGGGGGAGCTTCGGGAAACACCATATATTTT.

The chain employs TRBV9 and TRBJ1-6; TRBD1 aligns across 7 bases. The CDR3 spans 14 residues. Germline V gene sequence: CDR1 SGDLS, CDR2 YYNGEE. J was trimmed by 5 bases and V by 2 bases; bases with no gene match: 1. The CDR3 reads CASSVRGDNSPLHF. The CDR3 nucleotides are TGTGCCAGCAGCGTCAGGGGGGATAATTCACCCCTCCACTTT.

This clone was observed once. The V and J genes are TRBV6-1 and TRBJ1-6, with TRBD1 identical over 9 bases. CDR3 length: 15 amino acids. The junction had 6 bases not matched to a gene; V was cut back by 3 bases and J by 9 bases. CDR1 and CDR2 (germline): MNHNS, SASEGT. Here the CDR3 DNA reads TGTGCCAGCAGTGATAGGTTGGGACAGGGTTCACCCCTCCACTTT. It codes for CASSDRLGQGSPLHF.

This clone was seen only a few times. The V and J genes are TRBV4-2 and TRBJ2-3; 7 bases align to TRBD2. Germline values: CDR1 LGHNA, CDR2 YNFKEQ. The length of the CDR3 is 17 residues. With 0 bases clipped from V and 4 bases from J, the junction kept 10 bases outside the gene matches. Here the CDR3 reads CASSQDHRGGGADTQYF. CDR3 bases: TGTGCCAGCAGCCAAGATCATCGCGGGGGTGGTGCAGATACGCAGTATTTT.

The V and J genes are TRBV7-9 and TRBJ2-1; 8 bases are a match to TRBD2. Germline CDR1 reads SEHNR; CDR2 reads FQNEAQ (reference sequence). The junction had 9 bases not matched to a gene; V was cut back by 5 bases and J by 6 bases. The CDR3 has 15 amino acids. CDR3 bases: TGTGCCAGCAGCCGGGGAGGACTAGCCGGCAATGAGCAGTTCTTC. Translated: CASSRGGLAGNEQFF.

The chain links TRBV11-2 to TRBJ2-6; possible D gene TRBD1, 5 bases. V lost 7 bases and J lost 0, with 13 bases in between. CDR1 and CDR2 (germline): SGHAT, FQNNGV. The CDR3 spans 16 residues. CDR3 in amino acids: CASTSTASSGANVLTF. DNA for the CDR3: TGTGCCAGCACCTCGACAGCCAGCTCTGGGGCCAACGTCCTGACTTTC. The entire variable domain, with the rest obtained from reference TRBV11-2 and TRBJ2-6, is as follows: EAGVAQSPRYKIIEKRQSVAFWCNPISGHATLYWYQQILGQGPKLLIQFQNNGVVDDSQLPKDRFSAERLKGVDSTLKIQPAKLEDSAVYLCASTSTASSGANVLTFGAGSRLTVL.

The table lists this clone with a few counts. The chain joins TRBV7-3 to TRBJ2-2; 8 bases match TRBD1. V lost 5 bases, J lost 4 bases, and 6 bases stayed unmatched. CDR3 length: 15 residues. In germline, CDR1 is SGHTA, CDR2 FQGTGA. This CDR3 reads CASSKTGDGTGELFF. As DNA, the CDR3 is TGTGCCAGCAGCAAGACAGGGGACGGCACCGGGGAGCTGTTTTTT.

This clone was detected a few times. J is TRBJ1-4 and V is TRBV6-5, with D possibly being TRBD1 (6 bases). The CDR3 length is 14 residues. With 4 bases removed from V and 8 bases from J, the gap between germline ends came to 14 bases. Germline V gives CDR1 MNHEY, CDR2 SVGAGI. Here the CDR3 DNA reads TGTGCCAGCAGTTTCTCACAGGGAGGGGAAAAACTGTTTTTT. Translated, it gives CASSFSQGGEKLFF.

This clone came up a few times. This chain uses TRBV30 with TRBJ2-6; D unclear. Trimming pared 2 bases from V and 1 base from J, leaving 6 bases between. The CDR3 is 14 amino acids. Germline assignment: CDR1 GTSNPN and CDR2 SVGIG (reference sequence). CDR3: CAWSIGSGANVLTF. The CDR3 DNA is TGTGCCTGGAGTATCGGGTCTGGGGCCAACGTCCTGACTTTC.